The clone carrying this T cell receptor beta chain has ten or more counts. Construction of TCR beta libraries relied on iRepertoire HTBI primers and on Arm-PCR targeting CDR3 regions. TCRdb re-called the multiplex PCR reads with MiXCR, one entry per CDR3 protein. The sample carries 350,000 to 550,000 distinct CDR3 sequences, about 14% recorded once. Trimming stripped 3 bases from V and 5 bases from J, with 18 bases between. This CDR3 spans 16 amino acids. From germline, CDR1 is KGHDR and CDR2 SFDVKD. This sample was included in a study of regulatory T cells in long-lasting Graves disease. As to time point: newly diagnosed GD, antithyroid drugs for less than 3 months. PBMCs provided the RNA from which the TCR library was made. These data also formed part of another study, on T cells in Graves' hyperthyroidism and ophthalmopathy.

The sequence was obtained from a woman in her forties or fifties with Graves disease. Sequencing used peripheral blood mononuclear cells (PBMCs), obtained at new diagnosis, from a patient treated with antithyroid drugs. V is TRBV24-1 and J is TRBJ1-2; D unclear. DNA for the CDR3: TGTGCCACCAGTGATACACCCCCTCCGGGCCGATATGGCTACACCTTC. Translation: CATSDTPPPGRYGYTF.